Listed below are T cell receptor beta chains from one sample, sequenced in a study of identical twins. Using its own MiXCR run on the 5' RACE reads, TCRdb lists one record per CDR3 protein. Of more than 400,000 distinct CDR3 sequences in the sample, 15% were seen once. These data were also filed under a second study, of yellow fever vaccine responses in identical twins.

The source material was CD4+ T cells sorted from blood. All receptors derive from a woman aged 18-29 years in good health. Both conserved end residues are part of each CDR3. A D gene is named only where the DNA matches it firmly. For some rows the clone size is stated as once, few or many, or as a class when expanded; others skip it.

j_call clone_size d_call v_call cdr3_aa cdr3_nt
TRBJ2-2 NA TRBD1 TRBV25-1 CASSLLSGTGVPGELFF TGTGCCAGCAGTTTACTTTCCGGGACAGGGGTGCCCGGGGAGCTGTTTTTT
TRBJ2-7 NA NA TRBV11-3 CASSLTRYEQYF TGTGCCAGCAGCTTAACCCGCTACGAGCAGTACTTC
TRBJ1-1 NA NA TRBV7-9 CASRQNTEAFF TGTGCCAGCAGGCAAAACACTGAAGCTTTCTTT
TRBJ2-3 NA NA TRBV18 CASSRQVADTQYF TGTGCCAGCTCACGACAGGTCGCAGATACGCAGTATTTT
TRBJ1-1 NA TRBD1 TRBV3-1 CASSLVGPTGGNTEAFF TGTGCCAGCAGCCTGGTCGGGCCCACAGGGGGGAACACTGAAGCTTTCTTT
TRBJ2-5 NA TRBD2 TRBV29-1 CSVAATSGRAAQYF TGCAGCGTTGCAGCGACTAGCGGGAGGGCCGCTCAGTACTTC
TRBJ2-1 NA TRBD2 TRBV29-1 CSVEPRLAGGNEQFF TGCAGCGTTGAGCCTCGACTAGCGGGAGGGAATGAGCAGTTCTTC
TRBJ2-5 few TRBD1 TRBV5-1 CASSLGTGGAGYQETQYF TGCGCCAGCAGCTTGGGGACAGGGGGCGCAGGGTACCAAGAGACCCAGTACTTC
TRBJ2-5 few TRBD1 TRBV11-2 CASSNARGPGETQYF TGTGCCAGCAGCAACGCGAGGGGGCCGGGGGAGACCCAGTACTTC
TRBJ2-4 NA TRBD1 TRBV5-6 CASSLQGANAKNIQYF TGTGCCAGCAGTCTACAGGGGGCCAATGCCAAAAACATTCAGTACTTC
TRBJ2-1 few TRBD1 TRBV5-1 CASSSYRKGQGANEQFF TGCGCCAGCAGCTCATACCGGAAGGGACAGGGGGCAAATGAGCAGTTCTTC
TRBJ2-2 few TRBD2 TRBV20-1 CSARRGGGLAGGAVTGELFF TGCAGTGCTAGACGAGGTGGAGGACTAGCGGGAGGAGCAGTAACCGGGGAGCTGTTTTTT
TRBJ2-3 few NA TRBV7-6 CASSLGGLTVTDTQYF TGTGCCAGCAGCTTAGGAGGGCTCACTGTCACAGATACGCAGTATTTT
TRBJ1-5 NA NA TRBV20-1 CSARAVGQPQHF TGCAGTGCTAGGGCTGTCGGTCAGCCCCAGCATTTT
TRBJ2-1 NA NA TRBV14 CASSVRKSWGSYNEQFF TGTGCCAGCAGCGTCAGAAAGAGCTGGGGATCCTACAATGAGCAGTTCTTC
TRBJ1-5 NA NA TRBV6-5 CASSYLGRSVNQPQHF TGTGCCAGCAGTTACCTCGGCAGGTCGGTCAATCAGCCCCAGCATTTT
TRBJ2-3 many NA TRBV20-1 CSVGQGASGRSTDTQYF TGCAGTGTCGGTCAGGGGGCTAGCGGGCGAAGCACAGATACGCAGTATTTT
TRBJ2-7 many NA TRBV7-9 CASSLAGVNEQYF TGTGCCAGCAGCCTCGCCGGTGTAAACGAGCAGTACTTC
TRBJ2-1 NA NA TRBV19 CASSLSQGWASNEQFF TGTGCCAGTAGTCTTTCGCAGGGGTGGGCCTCTAATGAGCAGTTCTTC
TRBJ2-1 NA NA TRBV6-1 CASSPRGPYSYNEQFF TGTGCCAGCAGTCCCAGGGGTCCCTACTCCTACAATGAGCAGTTCTTC
TRBJ2-6 once NA TRBV29-1 CSVDGAGANVLTF TGCAGCGTTGACGGGGCTGGGGCCAACGTCCTGACTTTC
TRBJ2-7 NA TRBD2 TRBV25-1 CASSDPGGRNSYEQYF TGTGCCAGCAGTGACCCTGGCGGGAGGAACTCCTACGAGCAGTACTTC
TRBJ2-1 NA NA TRBV5-1 CASSRNRAYNEQFF TGCGCCAGCAGTCGGAATAGGGCATACAATGAGCAGTTCTTC
TRBJ2-2 many NA TRBV12-3/TRBV12-4 CASSRGGADTGELFF TGTGCCAGCAGTAGAGGGGGGGCAGACACCGGGGAGCTGTTTTTT
TRBJ2-5 NA TRBD1 TRBV12-3/TRBV12-4 CASSFDRGSQETQYF TGTGCCAGCAGTTTCGACAGGGGGTCACAAGAGACCCAGTACTTC
TRBJ2-1 NA NA TRBV12-3/TRBV12-4 CASSKSPTPWGHFNEQFF TGTGCCAGCAGCAAATCCCCTACCCCCTGGGGACACTTCAATGAGCAGTTCTTC
TRBJ1-2 few TRBD1 TRBV5-1 CASSLDRGGYTF TGCGCCAGCAGCTTGGACAGGGGTGGCTACACCTTC
TRBJ2-3 many NA TRBV10-3 CAISITDDTQYF TGTGCCATCAGTATCACGGACGATACGCAGTATTTT
TRBJ2-5 few NA TRBV9 CASSVGRTMPGETQYF TGTGCCAGCAGCGTAGGAAGGACTATGCCGGGAGAGACCCAGTACTTC
TRBJ2-7 few NA TRBV19 CASSDGYSYEQYF TGTGCCAGTAGTGACGGCTACTCCTACGAGCAGTACTTC
TRBJ2-3 many NA TRBV27 CAIKAWGTDTQYF TGTGCCATCAAAGCTTGGGGCACAGATACGCAGTATTTT
TRBJ1-1 few NA TRBV20-1 CSARGDHGNTEAFF TGCAGTGCTAGAGGAGACCATGGGAACACTGAAGCTTTCTTT
TRBJ2-5 few NA TRBV29-1 CSVAGGGSIRETQYF TGCAGCGTCGCCGGGGGCGGGAGTATAAGAGAGACCCAGTACTTC
TRBJ2-3 few TRBD2 TRBV12-3/TRBV12-4 CASSFSGKATDTQYF TGTGCCAGCAGTTTTAGCGGGAAGGCCACAGATACGCAGTATTTT
TRBJ2-1 few NA TRBV11-2 CASSLTGYEQFF TGTGCCAGCAGCCTGACGGGATATGAGCAGTTCTTC
TRBJ2-5 NA TRBD2 TRBV12-3/TRBV12-4 CASSFLAGGPGGKTQYF TGTGCCAGCAGTTTCCTAGCGGGAGGGCCCGGTGGTAAGACCCAGTACTTC
TRBJ2-7 NA NA TRBV12-3/TRBV12-4 CASSFGGSSDEQYF TGTGCCAGCAGTTTCGGAGGGAGTTCGGACGAGCAGTACTTC
TRBJ1-1 few NA TRBV10-3 CAISVGVNQVEAFF TGTGCCATCAGTGTAGGGGTTAACCAGGTTGAAGCTTTCTTT
TRBJ2-7 NA TRBD1 TRBV20-1 CSARGFGQGYNEQYF TGCAGTGCTAGAGGCTTCGGACAGGGGTATAACGAGCAGTACTTC
TRBJ1-4 few NA TRBV5-1 CASSRALSGVEKLFF TGCGCCAGCAGCCGCGCGTTGTCAGGGGTTGAAAAACTGTTTTTT
TRBJ2-7 NA TRBD2 TRBV10-3 CAIRNLAGGPDEQYF TGTGCCATCAGAAACCTAGCGGGAGGGCCTGACGAGCAGTACTTC
TRBJ2-3 few TRBD2 TRBV5-1 CASSYAQLAGGADTQYF TGCGCCAGCAGCTACGCCCAGCTAGCGGGGGGGGCAGATACGCAGTATTTT
TRBJ2-3 few TRBD2 TRBV20-1 CSAKRTSSRGDTQYF TGCAGTGCGAAAAGGACTAGCTCGAGGGGAGATACGCAGTATTTT
TRBJ2-3 NA NA TRBV4-2 CASSQDLQGSDTQYF TGTGCCAGCAGCCAAGATTTGCAGGGTTCAGATACGCAGTATTTT
TRBJ1-1 few TRBD1 TRBV27 CASKTGPPNTEAFF TGTGCCAGCAAGACAGGGCCACCGAACACTGAAGCTTTCTTT
TRBJ2-2 few NA TRBV20-1 CSAKGAPSPGHTTRNTGELFF TGCAGTGCTAAAGGGGCCCCTAGTCCGGGACACACGACAAGGAACACCGGGGAGCTGTTTTTT
TRBJ2-6 few TRBD1 TRBV7-6 CASSLDNRGPGANVLTF TGTGCCAGCAGCTTAGACAACAGGGGGCCTGGGGCCAACGTCCTGACTTTC
TRBJ2-3 many NA TRBV5-1 CASSLSADTQYF TGTGCCAGCAGTTTATCGGCAGATACGCAGTATTTT
TRBJ2-1 NA TRBD1 TRBV29-1 CSARVTGALSSYNEQFF TGCAGCGCCCGGGTCACAGGGGCGTTAAGCTCCTACAATGAGCAGTTCTTC
TRBJ2-7 many NA TRBV12-3/TRBV12-4 CASSRRAWDHEQYF TGTGCCAGCAGCCGCCGGGCTTGGGACCACGAGCAGTACTTC
TRBJ2-1 NA NA TRBV20-1 CSGLTPSYNEQFF TGCAGTGGGTTGACCCCCTCCTACAATGAGCAGTTCTTC
TRBJ1-5 few NA TRBV27 CASSLSGGQGSNQPQHF TGTGCCAGCAGTTTATCAGGGGGGCAGGGGAGCAATCAGCCCCAGCATTTT
TRBJ2-1 few TRBD2 TRBV12-3/TRBV12-4 CASSFDSGREQFF TGTGCCAGCAGTTTTGATAGCGGGAGAGAGCAGTTCTTC
TRBJ2-4 NA NA TRBV7-8 CASSILNELNIQYF TGTGCCAGCAGCATACTAAACGAGTTAAACATTCAGTACTTC
TRBJ2-5 NA NA TRBV28 CASSLGLRHQETQYF TGTGCCAGCAGTCTAGGCCTGAGGCACCAAGAGACCCAGTACTTC
TRBJ2-1 NA NA TRBV5-4 CASSSAPGKEQFF TGTGCCAGCAGCTCGGCTCCGGGCAAAGAGCAGTTCTTC